The next 25 T cell receptor beta chains were all read from a single sample in a study of spatial heterogeneity in lung cancer. Study results and caveats: Tracking of tumor mutation counts was seen in expanded intratumoral alpha and beta TCR counts.

Which antigens these TCRs recognize remains unknown. Sample time point: sample taken at primary tumor resection. TCRdb re-called the 5' RACE reads through MiXCR, storing one row per CDR3 protein. This sample has about 13,000 distinct CDR3 sequences; less than 6.5% occur once, and the top ten carry 11%. Sequenced here: lung tumor tissue, sampled at surgery. These receptors all stem from a female donor with early-stage non-small cell lung cancer.

Ten or more counts support this clonotype. The V gene is TRBV20-1, the J gene TRBJ2-2, with a weak D call TRBD1 (5 bases). The CDR3 is 13 residues long. The germline V and J ends were trimmed by 3 bases and 1 base, with 6 bases remaining between them. Germline-derived CDR1 and CDR2 are DFQATT and SNEGSKA (reference sequence). In nucleotides, the CDR3 is TGCAGTGCTAGGGGGCGGAACACCGGGGAGCTGTTTTTT. This codes for CSARGRNTGELFF.

This clonotype was seen at least ten times. The chain recombines TRBV6-2 or TRBV6-3 with TRBJ1-5, with D unresolved. There are 13 residues in the CDR3. Trimming cost V 6 bases and J 4 bases, with 10 bases left between them. Germline V gene sequence: CDR1 MNHEY, CDR2 SVGEGT. The CDR3 protein is CASRQDGNQPQHF. The CDR3 nucleotides are TGTGCCAGCAGGCAGGACGGTAATCAGCCCCAGCATTTT.

The sample holds many counts of this clonotype. This chain links TRBV20-1 with TRBJ2-7; TRBD1 matches at 9 bases. Trimming cost V 1 base and J 9 bases; bases outside gene matches: 13. The CDR3 runs to 15 residues. Germline V gene sequence: CDR1 DFQATT, CDR2 SNEGSKA (reference sequence). Here the CDR3 reads CSARGRGQGPGGQYF. The CDR3 region has the DNA TGCAGTGCTAGAGGCCGGGGACAGGGCCCAGGAGGGCAGTACTTC.

The chain's CDR3 is CASSLGQTPSSYNEQFF. Written as DNA, the CDR3 is TGTGCCAGCAGCCTTGGACAGACTCCGAGCTCCTACAATGAGCAGTTCTTC. The chain is built from TRBV3-1 and TRBJ2-1; a weak D match, TRBD1 (6 bases). V was cut by 4 bases and J by 0 bases, with 16 bases left in between. The germline CDR1 and CDR2 sequences are LGHDT and YNNKEL (reference sequence). The CDR3 sequence is 17 residues long.

This clonotype was recorded many times. V is TRBV30 and J is TRBJ2-3, with D possibly matching TRBD2 (6 bases). The CDR3 length is 13 residues. Germline-derived CDR1 and CDR2 are GTSNPN and SVGIG (reference sequence). The V and J ends lost 5 bases and 2 bases respectively, with 11 bases between them. Here the CDR3 reads CAWHRGLTDTQYF. In nucleotides, the CDR3 is TGTGCCTGGCATCGGGGACTCACAGATACGCAGTATTTT.

This clonotype was seen at least ten times. V gene TRBV5-1 combines with J gene TRBJ1-3; 7 nucleotides match TRBD1. V shed 5 bases, J shed 1 base, and the junction held 3 bases outside the gene matches. Germline CDR1 reads SGHRS; CDR2 reads YFSETQ. The CDR3 spans 14 residues. The CDR3 DNA follows: TGCGCCAGCAGGGTGACAGGGTCTGGAAACACCATATATTTT. The encoded protein is CASRVTGSGNTIYF.

This clonotype was seen repeatedly, ten times or more. The chain employs TRBV4-3 and TRBJ1-1; a possible D gene is TRBD1 (5 bases). Trimming stripped 1 base from V and 5 bases from J, with 14 bases between. The CDR3 totals 15 residues. In germline, CDR1 is LGHNA, CDR2 YSLEER. DNA for the CDR3: TGCGCCAGCAGCCAAGCGAGCACGGAGGGGACTGAAGCTTTCTTT. The encoded protein is CASSQASTEGTEAFF.

This clonotype is deemed medium-sized (0.01 to 0.1%). CDR3 amino acids: CASSYSDRRETQYF. The CDR3 coding sequence is TGTGCCAGCAGTTACTCCGACCGGAGAGAGACCCAGTACTTC. The V call is TRBV6-2 or TRBV6-3, the J call TRBJ2-5; the D is unclear. The CDR3 extends over 14 amino acids. V shed 0 bases and J shed 4 bases, with 9 bases lying between them. Germline loops: CDR1 MNHEY, CDR2 SVGEGT.

This clonotype occurred many times. This chain links TRBV20-1 with TRBJ1-1; no clear D gene. V shed 2 bases and J shed 3 bases, with 10 bases lying between them. CDR1 is DFQATT, CDR2 SNEGSKA, per germline (reference sequence). The CDR3 totals 13 residues. CDR3 residues: CSARHRTYTEAFF. The CDR3 region has the DNA TGCAGTGCTAGACACAGAACCTACACTGAAGCTTTCTTT.

This clonotype was counted ten times or more. The chain is built from TRBV3-1 and TRBJ1-2; 7 bases map to TRBD1. The CDR3 is 14 residues long. The trim removed 2 bases at V and 8 bases at J, leaving 8 bases unmatched. CDR1 and CDR2 (germline): LGHDT, YNNKEL (reference sequence). The CDR3 spells CASSQNNGGGGYTF. DNA for the CDR3: TGTGCCAGCAGCCAAAATAATGGAGGGGGCGGCTACACCTTC.

Many counts were recorded for this clonotype. The chain recombines TRBV3-1 with TRBJ1-2; 7 bases fit TRBD1. CDR1 LGHDT and CDR2 YNNKEL come from the germline V gene (reference sequence). CDR3 length: 13 residues. V lost 5 bases, J lost 3 bases, and 3 bases stayed unmatched. The CDR3 DNA reads as TGTGCCAGCAGCTCAGGGACAGACTATGGCTACACCTTC. This encodes CASSSGTDYGYTF.

This clonotype came up many times. The rearrangement links TRBV6-2 or TRBV6-3 to TRBJ2-2; D is ambiguous. The CDR3 is 18 amino acids. Germline loops: CDR1 MNHEY, CDR2 SVGEGT. V gave up 0 bases and J gave up 4 bases, with 18 bases separating them. CDR3 loop: CASSYSIGLVPFTGELFF. The CDR3 DNA is TGTGCCAGCAGTTACTCGATCGGGCTAGTTCCATTCACCGGGGAGCTGTTTTTT.

This clonotype is labeled medium-sized. The rearrangement links TRBV19 to TRBJ1-5; D is unresolved. The ends were cut back, 8 bases at V and 7 bases at J, with 12 bases in the middle. CDR1 and CDR2 from the germline V gene are LNHDA and SQIVND (reference sequence). The CDR3 runs 12 residues. CDR3 residues: CASQRVGQPQHF. For the CDR3, the DNA is TGTGCCAGTCAGAGGGTCGGACAGCCCCAGCATTTT.

This clonotype was seen repeatedly, ten times or more. The J gene is TRBJ1-2, the V gene TRBV7-8; no clear D. The germline V and J ends were trimmed by 6 bases and 8 bases, with 16 bases remaining between them. The germline gives CDR1 SGHVS, CDR2 FQNEAQ. The CDR3 has 13 residues. CDR3: CASSQGPEGGYTF. CDR3 coding DNA: TGTGCCAGCAGTCAAGGGCCCGAAGGGGGCTACACCTTC.

This clonotype was found many times. The chain recombines TRBV20-1 with TRBJ2-4; 10 nucleotides align to TRBD2. The length of the CDR3 is 15 residues. Germline trimming cut 5 bases from V and 5 bases from J; bases unmatched to any gene: 9. Germline V CDR1 and CDR2: DFQATT, SNEGSKA (reference sequence). CDR3 in amino acids: CSAGPGTSVQNIQYF. The CDR3 DNA is TGCAGTGCTGGCCCCGGGACTAGCGTACAAAACATTCAGTACTTC.

This clonotype was observed many times. The gene calls are TRBV27 and TRBJ1-5; D not certain. The CDR3 consists of 15 residues. Germline lookup yields CDR1 MNHEY and CDR2 SMNVEV (reference sequence). Between the trimmed V and J ends, which lost 0 bases and 5 bases, there was a span of 11 bases. The DNA for the CDR3 is TGTGCCAGCAGTTTATCGGCTAAGGCGGATCAGCCCCAGCATTTT. It yields the protein CASSLSAKADQPQHF.

Many counts were recorded for this clonotype. This sequence joins TRBV30 and TRBJ1-5; D gene unclear. In germline, CDR1 is GTSNPN, CDR2 SVGIG (reference sequence). V was clipped by 1 base and J by 9 bases, with 13 bases between them. This CDR3 has 13 amino acids. In nucleotides, the CDR3 is TGTGCCTGGAGTGAGGCAGTAGATTGGCCCCAGCATTTT. This sequence encodes CAWSEAVDWPQHF.

This clonotype came up many times. This chain uses TRBV10-3 with TRBJ1-6; D is unresolved. Between the trimmed V and J ends, which lost 6 bases and 8 bases, there was a span of 8 bases. CDR3 length: 12 residues. Germline values: CDR1 ENHRY, CDR2 SYGVKD. CDR3 protein: CAISSGDSPLHF. For the CDR3, the DNA is TGTGCCATCAGCTCGGGTGATTCACCCCTCCACTTT.

This clonotype has at least ten counts. This sequence joins TRBV5-1 and TRBJ2-1, with 13 bases lining up with TRBD2. The CDR3 consists of 16 residues. Germline values: CDR1 SGHRS, CDR2 YFSETQ. The V gene end was trimmed by 0 bases and the J gene end by 7 bases; junction bases not matched to a gene: 4. The CDR3 loop reads CASSLGPLAGGNEQFF. The CDR3 coding sequence is TGCGCCAGCAGCTTGGGCCCACTAGCGGGGGGGAATGAGCAGTTCTTC.

By share of the sample, this clonotype is large (0.1 to 1%). The genes are TRBV20-1 and TRBJ2-2; a weak D match, TRBD1 (5 bases). The CDR3 consists of 14 residues. Per the germline V gene, CDR1 is DFQATT and CDR2 is SNEGSKA (reference sequence). V shed 2 bases and J shed 0 bases, with 7 bases lying between them. The CDR3 region is CSARHRTNTGELFF. Written as DNA, the CDR3 is TGCAGTGCTAGACACAGGACGAACACCGGGGAGCTGTTTTTT.

The rearrangement links TRBV20-1 to TRBJ2-1, with 8 bases that match TRBD1. V was pared by 5 bases and J by 1 base, with 4 bases of the junction left unmatched. This CDR3 has 14 amino acids. Germline assignment: CDR1 DFQATT and CDR2 SNEGSKA (reference sequence). For the CDR3, the DNA is TGCAGTGCTGACCGGGACAGGTCCTACAATGAGCAGTTCTTC. Protein: CSADRDRSYNEQFF.

This clonotype showed up many times. The genes are TRBV4-1 and TRBJ2-7; D assignment may be TRBD1 or TRBD2 (6 bases each). The CDR3 has 14 residues. Germline CDR1 MGHRA, CDR2 YSYEKL. V lost 4 bases, J lost 2 bases, and 12 bases lay in between. CDR3: CASSLWRGAYEQYF. The CDR3 nucleotides are TGCGCCAGCAGCCTCTGGAGGGGGGCCTACGAGCAGTACTTC.

This clonotype was detected ten times or more. V is TRBV30 and J is TRBJ2-2; tentatively, D is TRBD1 (7 bases). Germline values: CDR1 GTSNPN, CDR2 SVGIG (reference sequence). The CDR3 totals 14 residues. V lost 4 bases and J 3 bases, leaving 12 bases between the germline ends. The CDR3 DNA reads as TGTGCCTGGACCGACAGGGAGGACACCGGGGAGCTGTTTTTT. Amino acid sequence: CAWTDREDTGELFF.

This clonotype was detected ten times or more. The chain uses TRBV10-3 and TRBJ2-7, with D perhaps matching TRBD1 (5 bases). From germline, CDR1 is ENHRY and CDR2 SYGVKD. V shed 5 bases and J shed 2 bases, with 13 bases lying between them. The CDR3 is made up of 14 amino acids. CDR3 amino acids: CAISNPTGTYEQYF. In DNA, the CDR3 is TGTGCCATCAGTAACCCTACAGGTACCTACGAGCAGTACTTC.

By share of the sample, this clonotype is medium-sized. This chain uses TRBV6-2 or TRBV6-3 with TRBJ1-5, with D hard to call. Trimming removed 7 bases from V and 7 bases from J, with 20 bases in between. The CDR3 loop spans 15 amino acids. Germline V CDR1 and CDR2: MNHEY, SVGEGT. This CDR3 is CASTSADGYVQPQHF. CDR3 bases: TGTGCCAGCACCTCGGCGGACGGTTACGTCCAGCCCCAGCATTTT.